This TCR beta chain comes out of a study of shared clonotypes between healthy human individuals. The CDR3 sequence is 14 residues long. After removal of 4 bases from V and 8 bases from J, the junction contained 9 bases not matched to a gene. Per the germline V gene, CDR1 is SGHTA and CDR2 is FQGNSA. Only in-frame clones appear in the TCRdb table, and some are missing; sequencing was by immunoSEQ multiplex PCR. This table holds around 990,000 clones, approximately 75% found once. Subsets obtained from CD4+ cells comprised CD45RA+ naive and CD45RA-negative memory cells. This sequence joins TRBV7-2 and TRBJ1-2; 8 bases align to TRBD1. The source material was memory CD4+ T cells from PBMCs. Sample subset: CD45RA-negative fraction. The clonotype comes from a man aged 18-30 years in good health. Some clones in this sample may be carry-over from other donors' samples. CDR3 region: CASSSRTGPSGYTF. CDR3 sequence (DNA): TGTGCCAGCAGCTCCCGGACAGGGCCCTCAGGCTACACCTTC.